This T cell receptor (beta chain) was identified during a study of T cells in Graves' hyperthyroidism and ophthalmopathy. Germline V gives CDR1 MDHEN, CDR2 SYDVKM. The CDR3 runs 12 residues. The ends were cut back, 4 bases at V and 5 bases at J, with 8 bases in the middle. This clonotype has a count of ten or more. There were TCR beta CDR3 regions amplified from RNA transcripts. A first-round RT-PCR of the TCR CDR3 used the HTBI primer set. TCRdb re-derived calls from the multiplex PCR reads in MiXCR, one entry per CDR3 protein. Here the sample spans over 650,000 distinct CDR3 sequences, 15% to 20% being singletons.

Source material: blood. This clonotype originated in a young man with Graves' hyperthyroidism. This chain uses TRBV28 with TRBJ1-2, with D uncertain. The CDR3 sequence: CASSSGNYGYTF. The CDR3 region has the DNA TGTGCCAGCAGTTCGGGAAATTATGGCTACACCTTC.